This paragraph covers one T cell receptor beta chain sequence. Its antigen has not been determined. No base quality information exists; no much larger clone differs at one position. The data originate from a study of cytomegalovirus exposure and HLA in healthy donors (dated by TCRdb to about 2017). About the full investigation: In an earlier analysis of roughly 590 of the donors, less than 350 Gb of sequence data and 100 million or so unique TCR beta sequences from 180 million or so T cells were reported. Approximately 300 gigabases of sequencing data and around 88 million unique TCR sequences made up an early release that covered under 750 HLA-typed donors. Of the 350 to 450 genotyped donors, over 80% were placed in the genetic ancestry cluster associated with self-reported Caucasian donors. The study aimed to test whether signatures of past pathogen exposure could be identified by cataloging public T cell receptors. The T cell repertoires of several hundred subjects were profiled by immunosequencing and related to cytomegalovirus serostatus. In addition to the first cohort of roughly 670 subjects, a separate validation cohort of over 90 different subjects was used. To predict cytomegalovirus infection status, the study combined high-throughput TCR immunosequencing, statistical association of individual TCRs with disease status, and machine learning. A later analysis re-examined previously published TCR beta repertoires from several hundred donors and added high-resolution HLA genotyping to investigate patterns of TCR occurrence. The later analysis used no new phenotypic data to find candidate immune exposures, relying instead on TCR beta sequences and their occurrence across donors. In an earlier analysis of over 550 of the donors, high-throughput TCR beta sequencing was used to judge whether each TCR beta V gene segment behaved as functional or pseudogenic. Donor age, sex, ethnicity and CMV serostatus were compiled alongside the repertoire data. A later genetic analysis used genome-wide SNP genotypes for 398 of the 666 donors, treating that subset as a discovery cohort. All discovery cohort repertoires had been generated on a single sequencing platform. Class I and class II HLA loci were covered by the typing at four-digit resolution. The number of typed donors differed by locus: about 629-630 for A, B, C, DRB1 and DQB1; approximately 520 for DQA1; approximately 600 for DPA1; and roughly 450 for DPB1. A handful of DR-DQ haplotypes were handled as single units for association and clustering because linkage in the cohort was strong. Across some 400 genotyped donors of the cohort, an average of approximately 240,000 unique TCR beta nucleotide sequences per donor were sequenced, and about a sixth of those sequences were non-productive.

Library preparation employed the immunoSEQ multiplex PCR assay. For the multiplex PCR, a mixture combining 60 forward primers for TCR Vbeta segments and 13 reverse primers for TCR Jbeta segments was used. Amplification of the CDR3 region of rearranged TCR beta genes was performed with a multiplex PCR assay on genomic DNA. The amplified TCR beta libraries were sequenced on the Illumina HiSeq System as 87-base-pair reads. The original pipeline was this. A later analysis counted tens of millions of unique TCR beta chains across the 600 to 850 repertoires, and about 10 million of these chains were shared by at least two donors. A nearest-neighbor algorithm error-corrected the raw reads and collapsed the reads into unique sequences, merging closely related sequences to remove PCR and sequencing errors. CDR3 sequences were aligned to IMGT reference sequences to assign V, D and J gene segments. Each retained sequence needed at least a six-nucleotide match to both a V gene segment and a J gene segment. A rearrangement was called productive if the CDR3 had no stop codons and remained in frame with V and J, and every other rearrangement was called non-productive. Following IMGT convention, CDR3 was defined as the stretch from the second conserved V-encoded cysteine up to the conserved J-encoded phenylalanine. The earlier analysis of about 640 of the donors excluded any sequence lacking an unambiguous match to a single V gene segment. An earlier analysis of several hundred of the donors called V segments functional above 56.7% productive rearrangements and segregating when the between-donor standard deviation exceeded 5%. To diagnose cytomegalovirus status from the catalog of TCR beta chain sequences, a statistical classification framework was built. A later analysis assigned V and J genes by comparing TCR nucleotide sequences with IMGT/GENE-DB human TR gene sequences. In a later analysis, CDR3 sequences and most-parsimonious VDJ recombination scenarios were assigned using the TCRdist pipeline. In a later analysis, each TCR beta chain was defined by its CDR3 amino acid sequence together with its V-gene family, and reads without a unique V-gene family were excluded. In a later analysis, around 600 highly shared, low-generation-probability nucleotide sequences were removed to address suspected cross-contamination and a sequencing artifact. In a later analysis, a clonal expansion index for each public chain was calculated from normalized within-repertoire ranks of inferred template counts. In a later analysis, generation probabilities were computed with a VDJ recombination model fitted to out-of-frame rearrangements, and the resulting probabilities were checked against IGoR. A later analysis scored TCR-TCR, TCR-HLA and TCR-CMV co-occurrence with hypergeometric tests, applying a repertoire-size bias correction to TCR pairs. In a later analysis, false discovery rates were estimated by permuting HLA or CMV assignments 20 times. A later analysis grouped co-occurring TCRs with DBSCAN, adding TCRdist sequence similarity when clustering within HLA-allele-positive subsets. Repertoires with fewer than 30,000 or more than 120,000 public chains were left out of co-occurrence clustering, as were five repertoires with anomalous nucleotide sharing. TCRdb's version of the immuneACCESS table is confined to in-frame rearrangements and falls short of the full clone set. An unresolved V gene accounts for under half of the shortfall where checked; the remainder is of unknown origin. Clonal size and the V and J genes are those of that table, whereas D and trimming came from the DNA. The sample includes around 230,000 clones, with 70% to 90% observed a single time. 0.2% to 0.25% of the sample is taken by the ten largest.

The paper's findings and limits, for the study overall: Roughly uniform sequencing depth across donors was assumed in presence/absence analyses, although this assumption may not hold. While some public TCRs were present in many individuals, most TCR sequences turned up only very rarely across donors. Only TCR beta chains were sequenced in this cohort, and the absence of alpha or paired-chain data limited detectable features. In an earlier analysis of roughly 560 of the donors, most TCR beta V segments were observed in productive rearrangements about 87% or about 30% of the time, broadly matching IMGT annotations. Strong co-occurrence of HLA alleles, especially DR and DQ, made assigning TCR associations to individual alleles difficult. According to a later genetic analysis, donors in an Asian-associated ancestry cluster had fewer N-insertions in productive TCRs than the approximately 650-donor mean. In both the original and validation cohorts, the classifier was reported to diagnose cytomegalovirus status with high specificity and sensitivity. At a false discovery rate of 0.05, a later analysis linked under 20,000 TCR beta sequences to specific HLA alleles. In a later analysis, TCR association rates were found to vary across HLA loci, with the most associated TCRs seen for DRB1 alleles and the fewest for HLA-C alleles. A later genetic analysis associated a missense DCLRE1C variant with V-gene and J-gene trimming of TCR beta chains, and an independent cohort replicated the association. The sequencing pipeline was judged likely to have produced a cluster of highly shared sequence variants as a technical artifact. Some IMGT-functional V segments, including TRBV6-2 and TRBV6-3, could not be told apart with the 87-base-pair reads, so those segments were excluded. Because counts were too low, around 18 rarely observed V segments, including chromosome 9 orphons, were left out of the earlier analysis of 587 of the donors. A total of fewer than 200 TCR beta chains were listed by the study as associated with cytomegalovirus. Linkage disequilibrium might explain the correlated functional status among segregating V segments, but an unknown experimental factor could not be ruled out. In a later analysis, most CMV-associated TCR beta chains were found to appear HLA-restricted, with HLA associations seemingly driven largely by CMV exposure. In vitro tests confirmed that three of the cytomegalovirus-associated TCR beta chains recognize cytomegalovirus antigens. Because HLA typing was missing for some donors at each locus, association tests included only the typed subset. A later analysis reported that several top co-occurrence clusters appeared linked to parvovirus B19, influenza, CMV and Epstein-Barr virus. CMV serostatus was the only immune exposure information available for the cohort. According to the authors, the approach could potentially be generalized to other disease states and immunological phenotypes. A further reported finding was that TCR beta sequences accurately predicted the HLA-A and HLA-B alleles for most subjects in the first cohort. Compared with equally common non-associated chains, HLA-associated TCR beta chains in a later analysis were more clonally expanded and had lower generation probabilities.

The cohort was made up of 666 healthy bone marrow donors. Cohort members were all nominally healthy when sampled, although unrecorded immune exposures were likely present. The donor was CMV seronegative and belonged to the group of roughly 330 seronegative cohort members. Every donor gave a peripheral blood sample, and the peripheral blood mononuclear cells from that sample were used for TCR beta sequencing. The Qiagen DNeasy Blood Extraction Kit was used to extract genomic DNA from the blood cell samples. The junction carries 9 bases between V and J, which are trimmed by 2 bases and 7 bases respectively. The CDR3 covers 13 residues, taking in both the cysteine and the phenylalanine. The entry retains the CDR3 DNA only, 39 bases that are in frame from base 1. Per the germline V gene (reference sequence), GTSNPN is the CDR1 and SVGIG is the CDR2.

Sequences were obtained from PBMCs. The source is a girl aged 2 to 9 in good health and CMV-seronegative. This receptor chain uses TRBV30 and TRBJ1-6, with no confidently assigned D gene. The CDR3 region: CAWSWSRNSPLHF. The nucleotide sequence is given as TGTGCCTGGAGTTGGTCTAGAAATTCACCCCTCCACTTT.